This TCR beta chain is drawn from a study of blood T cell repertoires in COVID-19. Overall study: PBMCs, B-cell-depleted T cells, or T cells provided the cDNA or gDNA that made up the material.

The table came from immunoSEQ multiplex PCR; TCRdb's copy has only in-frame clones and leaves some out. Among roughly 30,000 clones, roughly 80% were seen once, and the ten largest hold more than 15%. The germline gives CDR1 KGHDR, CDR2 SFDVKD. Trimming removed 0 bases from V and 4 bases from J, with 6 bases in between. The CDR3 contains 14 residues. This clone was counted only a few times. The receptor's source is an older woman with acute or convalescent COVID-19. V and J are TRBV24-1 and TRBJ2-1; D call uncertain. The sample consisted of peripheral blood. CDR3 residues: CATSDLRQYNEQFF. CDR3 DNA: TGTGCCACCAGTGATTTGCGTCAGTACAATGAGCAGTTCTTC.